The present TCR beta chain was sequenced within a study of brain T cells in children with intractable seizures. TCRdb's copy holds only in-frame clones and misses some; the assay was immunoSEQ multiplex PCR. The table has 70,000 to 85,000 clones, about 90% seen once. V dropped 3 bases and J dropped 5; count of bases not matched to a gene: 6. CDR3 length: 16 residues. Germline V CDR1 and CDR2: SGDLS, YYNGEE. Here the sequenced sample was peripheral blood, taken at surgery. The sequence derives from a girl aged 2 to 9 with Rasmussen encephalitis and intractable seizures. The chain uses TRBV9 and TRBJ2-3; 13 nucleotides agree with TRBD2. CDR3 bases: TGTGCCAGCAGCGGTAGACTAGCGGGGGGCTTAGATACGCAGTATTTT. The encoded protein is CASSGRLAGGLDTQYF.